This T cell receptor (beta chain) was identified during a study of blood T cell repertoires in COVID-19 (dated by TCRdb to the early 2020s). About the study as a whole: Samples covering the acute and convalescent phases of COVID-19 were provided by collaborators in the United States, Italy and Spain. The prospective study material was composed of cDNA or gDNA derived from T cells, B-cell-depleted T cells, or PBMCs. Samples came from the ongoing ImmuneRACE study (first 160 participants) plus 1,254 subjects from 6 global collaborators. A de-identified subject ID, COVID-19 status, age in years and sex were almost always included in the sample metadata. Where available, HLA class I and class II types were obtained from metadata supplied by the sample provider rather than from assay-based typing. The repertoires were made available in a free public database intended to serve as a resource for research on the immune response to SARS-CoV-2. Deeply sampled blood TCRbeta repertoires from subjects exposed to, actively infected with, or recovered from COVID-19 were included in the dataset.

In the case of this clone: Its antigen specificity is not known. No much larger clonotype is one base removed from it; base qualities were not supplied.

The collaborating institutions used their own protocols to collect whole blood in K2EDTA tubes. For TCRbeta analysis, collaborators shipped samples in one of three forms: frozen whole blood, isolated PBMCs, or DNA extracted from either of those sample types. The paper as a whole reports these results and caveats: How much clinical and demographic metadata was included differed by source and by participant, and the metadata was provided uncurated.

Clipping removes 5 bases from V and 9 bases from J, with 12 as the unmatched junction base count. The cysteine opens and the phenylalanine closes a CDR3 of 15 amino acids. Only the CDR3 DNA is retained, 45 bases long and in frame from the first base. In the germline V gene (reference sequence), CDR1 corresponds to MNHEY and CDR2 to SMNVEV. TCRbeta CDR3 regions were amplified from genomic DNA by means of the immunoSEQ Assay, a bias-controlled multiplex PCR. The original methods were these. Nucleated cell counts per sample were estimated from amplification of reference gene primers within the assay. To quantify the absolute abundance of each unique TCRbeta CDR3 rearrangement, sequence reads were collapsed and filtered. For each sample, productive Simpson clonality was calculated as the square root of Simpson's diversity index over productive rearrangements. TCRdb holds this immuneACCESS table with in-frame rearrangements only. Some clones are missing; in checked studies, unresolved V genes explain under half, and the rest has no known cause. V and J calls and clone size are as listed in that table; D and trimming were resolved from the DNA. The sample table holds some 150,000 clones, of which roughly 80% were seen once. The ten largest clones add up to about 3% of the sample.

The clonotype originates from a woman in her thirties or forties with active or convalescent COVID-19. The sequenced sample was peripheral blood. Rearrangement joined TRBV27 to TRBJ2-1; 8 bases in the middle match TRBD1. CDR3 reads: CASSRQGNIDGEQFF. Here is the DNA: TGTGCCAGCAGTAGACAGGGGAACATTGACGGTGAGCAGTTCTTC.